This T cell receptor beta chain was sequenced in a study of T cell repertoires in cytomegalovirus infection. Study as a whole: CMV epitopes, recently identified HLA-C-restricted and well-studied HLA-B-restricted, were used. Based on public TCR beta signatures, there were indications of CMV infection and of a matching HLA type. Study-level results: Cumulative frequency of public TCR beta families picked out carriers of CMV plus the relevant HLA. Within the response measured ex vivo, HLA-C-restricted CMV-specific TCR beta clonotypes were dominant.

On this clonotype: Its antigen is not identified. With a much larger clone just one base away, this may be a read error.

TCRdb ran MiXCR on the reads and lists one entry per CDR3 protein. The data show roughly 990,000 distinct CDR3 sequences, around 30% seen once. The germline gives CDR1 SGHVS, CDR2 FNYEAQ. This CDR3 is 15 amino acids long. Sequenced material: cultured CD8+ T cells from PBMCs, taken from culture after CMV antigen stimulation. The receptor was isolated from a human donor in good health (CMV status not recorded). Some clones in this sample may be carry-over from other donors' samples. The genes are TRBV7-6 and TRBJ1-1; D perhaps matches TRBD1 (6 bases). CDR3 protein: CVSSPGQTTFTEAFF. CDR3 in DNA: TGTGTCAGCAGCCCGGGACAAACGACATTCACTGAAGCTTTCTTT.